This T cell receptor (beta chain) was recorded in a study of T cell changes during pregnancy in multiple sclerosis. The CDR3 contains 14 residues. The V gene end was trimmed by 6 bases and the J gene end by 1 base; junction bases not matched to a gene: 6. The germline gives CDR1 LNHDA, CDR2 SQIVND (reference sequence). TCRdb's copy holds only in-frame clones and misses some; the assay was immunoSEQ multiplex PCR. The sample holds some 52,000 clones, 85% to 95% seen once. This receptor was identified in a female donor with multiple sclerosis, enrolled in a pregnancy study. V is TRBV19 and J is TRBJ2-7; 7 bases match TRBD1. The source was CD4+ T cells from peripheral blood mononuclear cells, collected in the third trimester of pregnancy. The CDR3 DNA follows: TGTGCCAGTAGAAAGGACAGGTCGTCCTACGAGCAGTACTTC. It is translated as CASRKDRSSYEQYF.